Presented here are 2 T cell receptor beta chains from one specimen sequenced in a study of T cells in Graves' hyperthyroidism and ophthalmopathy. RNA transcripts served as the template for amplifying TCR beta CDR3 regions. Using the HTBI primer set, a first-round RT-PCR was run on the TCR CDR3. One entry per CDR3 protein, called by TCRdb with MiXCR from the multiplex PCR reads. The sample consists of about 520,000 distinct CDR3 sequences, 24% of them appearing once. The sequenced material came from blood. The receptors shown here come from a woman aged 25-40 years with Graves' ophthalmopathy.

At least ten counts were recorded for this clonotype. The chain uses TRBV6-1 and TRBJ1-2; 8 nucleotides align to TRBD1. V shed 6 bases and J 8 bases; nucleotides not matched to a gene: 2. This CDR3 is 11 amino acids long. The germline gives CDR1 MNHNS, CDR2 SASEGT. CDR3 nucleotides: TGTGCCAGCAGCCACAGGGGGGGCTACACCTTC. Encoded protein: CASSHRGGYTF.

This clonotype was observed a few times. The V gene is TRBV10-3, the J gene TRBJ1-2; D is perhaps TRBD1 (6 bases). This CDR3 comprises 12 residues. CDR1 ENHRY and CDR2 SYGVKD come from the germline V gene. Trimming took 7 bases from V and 8 from J, leaving 14 bases between them. The CDR3 coding sequence is TGTGCCATCACCTCGGACAGAAGCGGCTACACCTTC. This encodes CAITSDRSGYTF.